These 18 T cell receptor beta chains were all obtained from the same sample, sequenced in a study of molecular identifiers for immune sequencing clone quantification. A single record per CDR3 protein comes from TCRdb applying MiXCR to the PCR reads. The sample carries approximately 90,000 distinct CDR3 sequences, roughly 26% recorded once. Source material: naive CD8+ T cells from blood, with Jurkat cell RNA spiked in. The sample's subset: FACS-sorted CD8+CD4-CCR7+CD45RA+ naive T cells. The receptors come from a human donor in good health. Some libraries in this study had Jurkat cell RNA spiked in.

This clonotype showed up many times. The chain recombines TRBV28 with TRBJ2-7; D possibly matches TRBD1 or TRBD2 (6 bases each). The V and J ends lost 7 bases and 5 bases respectively, with 15 bases between them. Germline V gene data show CDR1 as MDHEN and CDR2 as SYDVKM. CDR3 length: 13 residues. CDR3 in DNA: TGTGCCAGCACCGGGGGCGAAGCCCACGAGCAGTACTTC. Its translation is CASTGGEAHEQYF.

V gene TRBV11-2 combines with J gene TRBJ1-5; 9 nucleotides agree with TRBD1. Germline CDR1 reads SGHAT; CDR2 reads FQNNGV. This CDR3 has 15 amino acids. The V gene end was trimmed by 5 bases and the J gene end by 6 bases; junction bases not matched to a gene: 8. CDR3 nucleotide sequence: TGTGCCAGCAGCATCGCCGGGACAGGGTTTCAGCCCCAGCATTTT. Residues: CASSIAGTGFQPQHF.

This clonotype was seen at least ten times. V usage is TRBV19 and J usage is TRBJ1-5, with 11 bases lining up with TRBD1. Germline V CDR1 and CDR2: LNHDA, SQIVND (reference sequence). The CDR3 covers 15 residues. Losses at the gene ends were 5 bases for V and 4 bases for J; bases not matched to a gene: 4. CDR3 region: CASSFGQGANQPQHF. As DNA, the CDR3 is TGTGCCAGTAGTTTCGGACAGGGGGCGAATCAGCCCCAGCATTTT.

About this clonotype itself: This may come from a read error, since a much larger clone is one base off. Because it lacks the conserved phenylalanine or tryptophan at the end, this CDR3 is likely a read error. This rearrangement joins TRBV7-2 to TRBJ2-5, with D maybe TRBD2 (6 bases). Germline assignment: CDR1 SGHTA and CDR2 FQGNSA. There are 14 residues in the CDR3. V lost 6 bases and J lost 9, with 20 bases in between. The chain's CDR3 is CASSLDQRDSAQYL. Written as DNA, the CDR3 is TGTGCCAGCAGTCTGGACCAACGGGACTCGGCCCAGTACCTC.

Many counts were recorded for this clonotype. V usage is TRBV7-9 and J usage is TRBJ1-1; D is perhaps TRBD1 (5 bases). V lost 6 bases, J lost 3 bases, and 17 bases lay in between. The CDR3 covers 15 residues. Germline V CDR1 and CDR2: SEHNR, FQNEAQ (reference sequence). This chain's CDR3 is CASSIQGKGDTEAFF. As DNA, the CDR3 is TGTGCCAGCAGTATTCAGGGAAAAGGGGACACTGAAGCTTTCTTT.

This clonotype was found a few times. The V and J genes are TRBV11-2 and TRBJ1-6; D is perhaps TRBD1 (6 bases). Germline CDR1 and CDR2: SGHAT and FQNNGV. The CDR3 runs 16 residues. Trimming pared 0 bases from V and 4 bases from J, leaving 10 bases between. The CDR3 loop reads CASSLDGQGYNSPLHF. The CDR3 DNA reads as TGTGCCAGCAGCTTAGATGGGCAGGGGTATAATTCACCCCTCCACTTT.

With regard to this clonotype: With a much larger clone just one base away, this may be a read error. Lacking the conserved final phenylalanine or tryptophan, this CDR3 likely reflects a read error. As DNA, the CDR3 is TGCAGTGCTTACCCGGAGGATAAAAAGGACGAGCAGTACTCC. Amino acid sequence: CSAYPEDKKDEQYS. The V and J genes are TRBV20-1 and TRBJ2-7, with D perhaps matching TRBD2 (5 bases). The V gene lost 5 bases and the J gene lost 5 bases, with 19 bases spanning the gap. Germline assignment: CDR1 DFQATT and CDR2 SNEGSKA (reference sequence). The CDR3 contains 14 residues.

This clonotype was detected only a few times. The chain has TRBV4-1 and TRBJ2-3; TRBD2 agrees at 9 bases. J gave up 3 bases and V 1 base, and 5 bases lay outside the gene matches. This CDR3 comprises 16 residues. The germline CDR1 and CDR2 sequences are MGHRA and YSYEKL. CDR3 loop: CASSQVAGEITDTQYF. The DNA for the CDR3 is TGCGCCAGCAGCCAAGTAGCGGGAGAAATAACAGATACGCAGTATTTT.

About this clonotype: One junction end does not reproduce the germline sequence, and a read error may be involved. V and J are TRBV4-3 and TRBJ2-7, with D maybe TRBD2 (6 bases). The V gene's germline CDR1 is LGHNA and CDR2 YSLEER. This CDR3 has 16 residues. In nucleotides, the CDR3 is TGCGCCAGCAGCCAAGAAGGTTATCCCCGGGGGTACGAGCAGCACTTC. Its translation is CASSQEGYPRGYEQHF.

This clonotype was detected ten times or more. The chain employs TRBV11-2 and TRBJ1-2; TRBD1 aligns across 9 bases. The CDR3 consists of 16 residues. V shed 0 bases and J 4 bases; nucleotides not matched to a gene: 6. The germline V gene has CDR1 SGHAT and CDR2 FQNNGV. The CDR3 reads CASSLDPGQGTYGYTF. CDR3 bases: TGTGCCAGCAGCTTAGATCCCGGACAGGGGACCTATGGCTACACCTTC.

This clonotype was picked up a small number of times. The chain has TRBV12-3 or TRBV12-4 and TRBJ2-1, with no clear D. This CDR3 is 13 amino acids long. V dropped 2 bases and J dropped 6 bases, with 8 bases sitting between them. CDR3 sequence (DNA): TGTGCCAGCAGTTTACCCGCTGGCAATGAGCAGTTCTTC. Its protein is CASSLPAGNEQFF.

The gene calls are TRBV7-9 and TRBJ1-2; D remains ambiguous. Germline CDR1 reads SEHNR; CDR2 reads FQNEAQ (reference sequence). The length of the CDR3 is 14 residues. V gave up 5 bases and J gave up 2 bases, with 12 bases separating them. The CDR3 region is CASSPLWENYGYTF. Here the CDR3 DNA reads TGTGCCAGCAGCCCCCTCTGGGAGAACTATGGCTACACCTTC.

The sample holds one count of this clonotype. Germline is not matched at one junction end, which may reflect a read error. The chain couples TRBV4-2 to TRBJ2-3; TRBD1 is a possible D gene (7 bases). Germline V gives CDR1 LGHNA, CDR2 YNFKEQ. The length of the CDR3 is 17 residues. The DNA of the CDR3 is TGTGCCAGCAGCCAAGTCCCTCAGGGGGGAAGCACAGATACGCAGTGTTTT. Amino acids: CASSQVPQGGSTDTQCF.

Regarding this clonotype: This may stem from a read error, because a much larger clone lies one nucleotide away. J is TRBJ2-3 and V is TRBV6-6; D tentatively fits TRBD1 or TRBD2 (5 bases each). The ends were cut back, 8 bases at V and 4 bases at J, with 13 bases in the middle. The CDR3 consists of 13 residues. Germline V gene lookup returns CDR1 MNHNY and CDR2 SVGAGI (reference sequence). The CDR3 sequence: CASGSWGSDTQYF. As DNA, the CDR3 is TGTGCCAGCGGCTCCTGGGGGTCAGATACGCAGTATTTT.

At least ten counts were recorded for this clonotype. This sequence joins TRBV9 and TRBJ2-7; a weak D match, TRBD2 (7 bases). Between the trimmed V and J ends, which lost 2 bases and 3 bases, there was a span of 15 bases. This CDR3 comprises 15 residues. CDR1 is SGDLS and CDR2 is YYNGEE in the germline V gene. CDR3 bases: TGTGCCAGCAGCGTTGGGGGGGCCCTAAACTACGAGCAGTACTTC. Its protein is CASSVGGALNYEQYF. The whole variable domain, remainder taken from reference TRBV9 and TRBJ2-7, is DSGVTQTPKHLITATGQRVTLRCSPRSGDLSVYWYQQSLDQGLQFLIQYYNGEERAKGNILERFSAQQFPDLHSELNLSSLELGDSALYFCASSVGGALNYEQYFGPGTRLTVT.

This clonotype was detected a few times. The CDR3 nucleotides read TGTGCCAGCAACCACGGGGGACAGGGGGCCACCGGGGAGCTGTTTTTT. Encoded protein: CASNHGGQGATGELFF. The rearrangement links TRBV9 to TRBJ2-2; 12 bases agree with TRBD1. This CDR3 spans 16 amino acids. Germline values: CDR1 SGDLS, CDR2 YYNGEE. Trimming at V came to 6 bases and at J to 4 bases, leaving 7 bases not matched to a gene.

This clonotype was seen many times. The chain recombines TRBV5-4 with TRBJ2-3; 11 bases fit TRBD2. The germline CDR1 and CDR2 sequences are SGHNT and YYREEE (reference sequence). The CDR3 sequence is 15 residues long. V trimming: 4 bases; J trimming: 9 bases; junction bases outside the gene matches: 10. CDR3 residues: CASSPTSGGEGTQYF. The CDR3 nucleotides read TGTGCCAGCAGCCCCACTAGCGGGGGCGAGGGGACGCAGTATTTT.

Concerning this clonotype: At one end the junction does not follow the germline gene, possibly because of a read error. The chain carries TRBV29-1 and TRBJ2-1; the D gene is possibly TRBD1 (6 bases). This CDR3 has 14 residues. The germline CDR1 and CDR2 sequences are SQVTM and ANQGSEA. The CDR3 protein is CGVEDRAPDNEQFF. CDR3 sequence (DNA): TGCGGCGTTGAGGACAGAGCTCCCGACAATGAGCAGTTCTTC.